These T cell receptor beta chains were read from a single sample in a study of OX40 agonist ivuxolimab in advanced cancers. TCRdb's table, derived via immunoSEQ multiplex PCR, lists solely in-frame clones and lacks some. Found here are about 75,000 clones, roughly 86% of them singletons; the top ten hold nearly 8%. Specimen: CD4+ or CD8+ T cells sorted from blood, collected in a trial of the OX40 agonist ivuxolimab. The receptors shown here come from an adult with an advanced solid tumor such as melanoma, head and neck, liver or kidney cancer. Each CDR3 is given with its conserved first and last residue. A D gene is named only where the DNA matches it firmly. Clone size is shown for a subset of rows, as once, few, many or a class of expanded clone.

size	J	D	V	length	CDR3	DNA
-	TRBJ2-3	TRBD1	TRBV28	16	CASSSPRDRVIDTQYF	TGTGCCAGCAGTTCTCCCAGGGACAGGGTGATAGATACGCAGTATTTT
-	TRBJ2-7	TRBD2	TRBV5-1	16	CASSPTRLAGANEQYF	TGCGCCAGCAGCCCAACCCGACTAGCGGGAGCGAACGAGCAGTACTTC
-	TRBJ2-7	TRBD1	TRBV19	14	CASARQGAGYEQYF	TGTGCCAGTGCGCGCCAGGGGGCTGGTTACGAGCAGTACTTC
-	TRBJ2-7	-	TRBV6-1	15	CASSTNRGRTYEQYF	TGTGCCAGCAGTACGAATCGGGGGCGGACCTACGAGCAGTACTTC
-	TRBJ1-6	-	TRBV6-5	13	CASSYSGVSPLHF	TGTGCCAGCAGTTACTCAGGCGTTTCACCCCTCCACTTT
-	TRBJ2-1	TRBD2	TRBV4-2	17	CASSQGLAGTIGHEQFF	TGTGCCAGCAGCCAAGGACTAGCGGGGACTATAGGCCATGAGCAGTTCTTC
few	TRBJ1-5	-	TRBV11-3	18	CASSEEGGTYNSNQPQHF	TGTGCCAGCAGCGAAGAGGGGGGGACCTATAATAGCAATCAGCCCCAGCATTTT
-	TRBJ1-2	-	TRBV6-5	12	CASSSSAYGYTF	TGTGCCAGCAGCTCCTCGGCCTATGGCTACACCTTC
-	TRBJ2-5	-	TRBV12-5	11	CASGWEETQYF	TGTGCTAGTGGTTGGGAAGAGACCCAGTACTTC
once	TRBJ1-1	TRBD1	TRBV6-5	14	CASSQDRGNTEAFF	TGTGCCAGCAGCCAGGACAGGGGCAACACTGAAGCTTTCTTT
once	TRBJ2-2	TRBD2	TRBV18	16	CASSPTLAGEYGELFF	TGTGCCAGCTCTCCGACCTTAGCGGGAGAATACGGGGAGCTGTTTTTT
-	TRBJ2-1	TRBD2	TRBV11-2	16	CASSLRVAGGYNEQFF	TGTGCCAGCAGCTTGCGGGTAGCGGGGGGCTACAATGAGCAGTTCTTC
-	TRBJ1-2	TRBD1	TRBV7-2	12	CASSSDRVVYTF	TGTGCCAGCAGCTCGGACAGGGTGGTCTACACCTTC
-	TRBJ2-5	TRBD2	TRBV28	16	CASSPSGLAAQETQYF	TGTGCCAGCAGTCCCTCGGGACTAGCGGCCCAAGAGACCCAGTACTTC
-	TRBJ2-3	-	TRBV5-1	14	CASSLQGGADTQYF	TGCGCCAGCAGCCTACAGGGAGGGGCAGATACGCAGTATTTT
-	TRBJ2-7	-	TRBV28	13	CASTRGTSYEQYF	TGTGCCTCCACCCGGGGGACCTCCTACGAGCAGTACTTC
few	TRBJ1-2	TRBD1	TRBV18	16	CASSGANRDRSSGYTF	TGTGCCAGCTCAGGCGCAAACCGGGACAGGAGCAGTGGCTACACCTTC
-	TRBJ1-4	-	TRBV6-1	15	CASSKRQAVGEKLFF	TGTGCCAGCAGCAAAAGGCAGGCAGTGGGGGAAAAACTGTTTTTT
-	TRBJ2-5	TRBD2	TRBV5-1	14	CASSLGKLAETQYF	TGCGCCAGCAGCTTGGGTAAACTAGCGGAGACCCAGTACTTC
-	TRBJ2-4	-	TRBV4-3	15	CASSQDGGIWNIQYF	TGCGCCAGCAGCCAAGATGGTGGGATTTGGAACATTCAGTACTTC
-	TRBJ2-2	-	TRBV5-4	12	CASSPGAGELFF	TGTGCCAGCAGCCCCGGCGCCGGGGAGCTGTTTTTT
few	TRBJ2-3	TRBD2	TRBV6-5	14	CASSDQTGGDTQYF	TGTGCCAGCAGCGACCAAACGGGGGGGGATACGCAGTATTTT
-	TRBJ2-2	-	TRBV18	12	CASSPGSGELFF	TGTGCCAGCTCACCGGGGTCCGGGGAGCTGTTTTTT
once	TRBJ1-1	-	TRBV7-9	15	CASSARQATNTEAFF	TGTGCCAGCAGCGCTCGACAGGCCACAAACACTGAAGCTTTCTTT
-	TRBJ2-7	TRBD2	TRBV13	15	CASSLVGTTSYEQYF	TGTGCCAGCAGCTTAGTTGGGACTACTTCCTACGAGCAGTACTTC
-	TRBJ2-7	-	TRBV7-6	11	CASSSAYEQYF	TGTGCCAGCAGCTCCGCTTACGAGCAGTACTTC
-	TRBJ2-7	-	TRBV28	13	CASTPDSLYEQYF	TGTGCCAGCACCCCGGACAGCTTGTACGAGCAGTACTTC
-	TRBJ2-7	-	TRBV5-1	13	CASTSGPSYEQYF	TGCGCCAGCACCTCTGGGCCTTCCTACGAGCAGTACTTC
-	TRBJ2-6	-	TRBV7-9	18	CASSSPQVGRTGANVLTF	TGTGCCAGCAGCTCCCCACAGGTCGGGAGAACTGGGGCCAACGTCCTGACTTTC
-	TRBJ2-7	-	TRBV28	11	CASSNGNEQYF	TGTGCCAGCAGTAATGGTAACGAGCAGTACTTC
few	TRBJ1-5	-	TRBV9	14	CASSVDPGREPQHF	TGTGCCAGCAGCGTAGATCCAGGGCGAGAGCCCCAGCATTTT
-	TRBJ2-4	TRBD1	TRBV29-1	12	CSATGQGNIQYF	TGCAGCGCAACGGGACAGGGAAACATTCAGTACTTC
-	TRBJ1-1	-	TRBV7-2	11	CASSFASEAFF	TGTGCCAGCAGCTTTGCGTCTGAAGCTTTCTTT
-	TRBJ2-7	-	TRBV27	14	CASSPHRASYEQYF	TGTGCCAGCAGTCCCCACAGGGCCTCCTACGAGCAGTACTTC
-	TRBJ2-5	-	TRBV11-3	13	CASRPTGSETQYF	TGTGCCAGCAGACCCACAGGGTCGGAGACCCAGTACTTC
few	TRBJ1-2	TRBD1	TRBV27	15	CASSFRDSQSYGYTF	TGTGCCAGCAGTTTTAGGGACAGCCAAAGTTATGGCTACACCTTC
-	TRBJ2-7	-	TRBV7-9	16	CASSLSMTSSSYEQYF	TGTGCCAGCAGCTTGTCAATGACTTCCAGCTCCTACGAGCAGTACTTC
-	TRBJ2-1	-	TRBV19	21	CASSLSPPVGVGPSSYNEQFF	TGTGCCAGTAGCCTATCTCCGCCGGTAGGAGTCGGGCCGAGCTCCTACAATGAGCAGTTCTTC
-	TRBJ2-7	TRBD1	TRBV30	14	CAWKVRDRVAEQYF	TGTGCCTGGAAGGTCCGGGACAGGGTCGCCGAGCAGTACTTC
-	TRBJ1-3	-	TRBV7-2	15	CASSPGPQPGNTIYF	TGTGCCAGCAGCCCAGGGCCCCAGCCTGGAAACACCATATATTTT
-	TRBJ1-1	TRBD1	TRBV4-1	17	CASSPQGTGGRNTEAFF	TGCGCCAGCAGCCCCCAGGGGACAGGGGGGCGGAACACTGAAGCTTTCTTT
-	TRBJ2-7	TRBD2	TRBV7-6	14	CASSLASGGALSHF	TGTGCCAGCAGCTTAGCAAGCGGGGGGGCCCTGTCACACTTC